The rows below give T cell receptor beta chains drawn from one sample of a study of blood T cell repertoires in COVID-19. Clones were sequenced by immunoSEQ multiplex PCR, and TCRdb holds only the in-frame ones, with some missing. The sample holds over 100,000 clones, roughly 89% seen once. Sequenced material: peripheral blood. The receptors derive from a woman between 50 and 59 years old with COVID-19, enrolled during active disease. Both conserved end residues are part of each CDR3. A D gene is named only where the DNA matches it firmly. Size is omitted from some rows. Given values are once, few, many or a class for expanded clones.

TRBV6-5	TRBJ2-5	-	-	CASTTLPPRGTQYF	TGTGCCAGCACGACCTTACCCCCCAGGGGGACCCAGTACTTC
TRBV9	TRBJ2-3	-	TRBD1	CASSVIGQDRDTQYF	TGTGCCAGCAGCGTAATTGGACAGGACCGGGATACGCAGTATTTT
TRBV5-6	TRBJ1-5	few	-	CASRVRGINQPQHF	TGTGCCAGCAGAGTTCGGGGGATTAATCAGCCCCAGCATTTT
TRBV27	TRBJ2-1	-	TRBD2	CASSLRLAGGPNNEQFF	TGTGCCAGCAGTTTAAGACTAGCGGGGGGGCCTAACAATGAGCAGTTCTTC
TRBV7-2	TRBJ2-4	-	-	CASSYSGFLAKNIQYF	TGTGCCAGCAGCTATAGCGGATTCCTAGCCAAAAACATTCAGTACTTC
TRBV19	TRBJ1-1	-	TRBD1	CASSQTGGFTEAFF	TGTGCCAGTAGTCAAACAGGGGGTTTTACTGAAGCTTTCTTT
TRBV11-2	TRBJ1-4	once	-	CASSTGTGNEKLFF	TGTGCCAGCAGCACAGGGACGGGTAATGAAAAACTGTTTTTT
TRBV9	TRBJ2-3	-	-	CASSVVAGAADTQYF	TGTGCCAGCAGCGTAGTGGCGGGGGCGGCAGATACGCAGTATTTT
TRBV21-1	TRBJ1-2	-	-	CASPVQRTGGAGYGYTF	TGTGCCAGCCCAGTACAACGGACAGGGGGCGCAGGCTATGGCTACACCTTC
TRBV3-1/TRBV3-2	TRBJ2-1	-	TRBD1	CASSQIVQGQHNEQFF	TGTGCCAGCAGCCAAATCGTGCAGGGACAGCACAATGAGCAGTTCTTC
TRBV5-1	TRBJ1-1	-	TRBD1	CASSLTGGIMNTEAFF	TGCGCCAGCAGCTTGACAGGGGGCATCATGAACACTGAAGCTTTCTTT
TRBV19	TRBJ1-1	once	-	CASSYGAPIAEAFF	TGTGCCAGTAGTTATGGGGCACCTATAGCTGAAGCTTTCTTT
TRBV7-9	TRBJ1-1	once	-	CASSRSLSRHTEAFF	TGTGCCAGCAGCCGAAGCCTATCTAGGCACACTGAAGCTTTCTTT
TRBV19	TRBJ1-1	-	-	CASQWGGVNTEAFF	TGTGCCAGCCAATGGGGAGGGGTGAACACTGAAGCTTTCTTT
TRBV5-8	TRBJ2-3	-	-	CASPKRVTSTDTQYF	TGTGCCAGCCCAAAGCGAGTGACTAGCACAGATACGCAGTATTTT
TRBV6-4	TRBJ1-2	few	-	CASPGTHGYGYTF	TGTGCCAGCCCGGGGACTCACGGCTATGGCTACACCTTC
TRBV5-1	TRBJ2-5	-	-	CASSPGTSETQYF	TGCGCCAGCAGCCCCGGGACATCCGAGACCCAGTACTTC
TRBV2	TRBJ2-7	-	-	CASSGTEDPTYEQYF	TGTGCCAGCAGTGGGACAGAGGATCCAACCTACGAGCAGTACTTC
TRBV5-1	TRBJ2-2	-	TRBD2	CATFSGGADTGELFF	TGCGCCACCTTTAGCGGGGGGGCCGATACCGGGGAGCTGTTTTTT
TRBV28	TRBJ1-6	-	-	CASSGSYNSPLHF	TGTGCCAGTTCAGGCTCCTATAATTCACCCCTCCACTTT
TRBV5-6	TRBJ1-2	-	TRBD1	CASSLVDRDNYGYTF	TGTGCCAGCAGCTTGGTGGACAGGGATAACTATGGCTACACCTTC
TRBV12-3/TRBV12-4	TRBJ1-6	-	TRBD1	CASSLGQGSHLHF	TGTGCCAGCAGTTTGGGACAGGGGTCTCACCTCCACTTT
TRBV5-4	TRBJ2-1	-	TRBD2	CASSYLAGGSDEQFF	TGTGCCAGCAGCTACCTAGCGGGGGGTAGCGATGAGCAGTTCTTC
TRBV10-2	TRBJ2-1	-	TRBD1	CASSESRQGVMEFF	TGCGCCAGCAGTGAGTCCAGACAGGGGGTCATGGAGTTCTTC
TRBV27	TRBJ2-6	-	-	CASSLGGSGANVLTF	TGTGCCAGCAGTCTTGGCGGTTCTGGGGCCAACGTCCTGACTTTC
TRBV27	TRBJ2-1	-	TRBD2	CASSLVGTSGGNEQFF	TGTGCCAGCAGTTTAGTAGGGACTAGCGGGGGGAATGAGCAGTTCTTC
TRBV1	TRBJ2-1	-	-	CTSSQELRTGSSYNEQFF	TGCACCAGCAGCCAAGAATTACGGACAGGGAGCTCCTACAATGAGCAGTTCTTC
TRBV4-3	TRBJ2-7	-	TRBD2	CASSQHIGLAGTEQYF	TGCGCCAGCAGCCAACATATCGGACTAGCGGGTACCGAGCAGTACTTC
TRBV11-3	TRBJ2-3	-	TRBD2	CASSPRSGGGGTDTQYF	TGTGCCAGCAGCCCCCGTAGCGGGGGCGGGGGCACAGATACGCAGTATTTT
TRBV6-5	TRBJ1-5	-	TRBD1	CASRGQGSNQPQHF	TGTGCCAGCAGAGGACAGGGTAGCAATCAGCCCCAGCATTTT
TRBV5-1	TRBJ2-3	-	TRBD1	CASSIQGQGWSDTQYF	TGCGCCAGCAGCATACAGGGGCAGGGGTGGTCAGATACGCAGTATTTT
TRBV27	TRBJ2-1	-	TRBD1	CASKGTAYNEQFF	TGTGCCAGCAAAGGGACAGCCTACAATGAGCAGTTCTTC
TRBV12-3/TRBV12-4	TRBJ1-2	-	-	CASSLAAAGGYTF	TGTGCCAGCAGTTTAGCCGCAGCAGGGGGCTACACCTTC
TRBV2	TRBJ1-1	-	-	CASSEARGFGTEAFF	TGTGCCAGCAGTGAGGCCCGGGGGTTCGGAACTGAAGCTTTCTTT
TRBV18	TRBJ1-3	-	-	CASSPAGGNTIYF	TGTGCCAGCTCACCGGCGGGAGGAAACACCATATATTTT
TRBV11-2	TRBJ1-1	-	TRBD1	CASSLTGADTEAFF	TGTGCCAGCAGCTTGACAGGGGCGGACACTGAAGCTTTCTTT
TRBV7-3	TRBJ1-1	-	-	CASSLKLLTEAFF	TGTGCCAGCAGCTTAAAACTCCTCACTGAAGCTTTCTTT
TRBV19	TRBJ2-1	-	TRBD2	CASSPAGLADNEQFF	TGTGCCAGTAGTCCAGCGGGACTAGCGGACAATGAGCAGTTCTTC
TRBV7-2	TRBJ1-3	-	-	CASSAQHISGNTIYF	TGTGCCAGCAGCGCCCAACATATCTCTGGAAACACCATATATTTT
TRBV12-3/TRBV12-4	TRBJ2-1	-	-	CASWTGKYNEQFF	TGTGCCAGCTGGACTGGAAAGTACAATGAGCAGTTCTTC
TRBV6-2/TRBV6-3	TRBJ1-3	-	-	CASSYSRSSGNTIYF	TGTGCCAGCAGTTACTCACGGAGCTCTGGAAACACCATATATTTT
TRBV18	TRBJ2-5	-	-	CASSSQQGRGETQYF	TGTGCCAGCTCATCCCAACAGGGTAGGGGTGAGACCCAGTACTTC
TRBV7-9	TRBJ2-6	once	-	CASSLFSGVGANVLTF	TGTGCCAGCAGCTTATTTTCCGGGGTAGGGGCCAACGTCCTGACTTTC
TRBV4-1	TRBJ2-7	-	TRBD1	CASSRDRGTTYEQYF	TGCGCCAGCAGCCGCGACAGGGGGACCACCTACGAGCAGTACTTC
TRBV19	TRBJ1-4	-	-	CASSGVAGASNEKLFF	TGTGCCAGTAGTGGAGTAGCAGGGGCGTCTAATGAAAAACTGTTTTTT
TRBV3-1/TRBV3-2	TRBJ2-2	-	TRBD2	CASSQGLATNTGELFF	TGTGCCAGCAGCCAAGGACTAGCGACGAACACCGGGGAGCTGTTTTTT
TRBV12-5	TRBJ2-7	-	TRBD1	CASGWAGGPSYEQYF	TGTGCTAGTGGTTGGGCAGGGGGTCCCTCCTACGAGCAGTACTTC
TRBV28	TRBJ1-2	few	-	CASSQANYGYTF	TGTGCCAGCAGCCAGGCAAACTATGGCTACACCTTC
TRBV5-1	TRBJ1-5	few	TRBD1	CASSLGQGDQPQHF	TGCGCCAGCAGCTTGGGACAGGGAGACCAGCCCCAGCATTTT
TRBV27	TRBJ1-2	-	-	CASSPFERGGYTF	TGTGCCAGCAGTCCTTTTGAGCGGGGTGGCTACACCTTC
TRBV5-4	TRBJ2-5	-	TRBD1	CASSLGTGRETQYF	TGTGCCAGCAGCTTGGGGACAGGACGAGAGACCCAGTACTTC
TRBV19	TRBJ1-4	-	-	CASSMIGGGNEKLFF	TGTGCCAGTAGTATGATAGGGGGGGGCAATGAAAAACTGTTTTTT
TRBV6-5	TRBJ1-2	-	TRBD1	CASSKGQGALGYTF	TGTGCCAGCAGTAAGGGACAGGGCGCCCTGGGCTACACCTTC
TRBV10-3	TRBJ1-1	once	TRBD1	CAITRQGEAFF	TGTGCCATCACCAGACAGGGTGAAGCTTTCTTT
TRBV14	TRBJ1-1	-	-	CASSYTGGTEAFF	TGTGCCAGCAGCTATACGGGGGGAACTGAAGCTTTCTTT
TRBV9	TRBJ1-1	once	-	CASSVVPAGEAFF	TGTGCCAGCAGCGTAGTACCGGCAGGTGAAGCTTTCTTT
TRBV2	TRBJ1-5	-	TRBD1	CASSQDRVNQPQHF	TGTGCCAGCAGCCAAGACAGGGTCAATCAGCCCCAGCATTTT
TRBV5-4	TRBJ2-5	-	TRBD1	CASSTDRDQETQYF	TGTGCCAGCAGCACCGACAGGGATCAAGAGACCCAGTACTTC